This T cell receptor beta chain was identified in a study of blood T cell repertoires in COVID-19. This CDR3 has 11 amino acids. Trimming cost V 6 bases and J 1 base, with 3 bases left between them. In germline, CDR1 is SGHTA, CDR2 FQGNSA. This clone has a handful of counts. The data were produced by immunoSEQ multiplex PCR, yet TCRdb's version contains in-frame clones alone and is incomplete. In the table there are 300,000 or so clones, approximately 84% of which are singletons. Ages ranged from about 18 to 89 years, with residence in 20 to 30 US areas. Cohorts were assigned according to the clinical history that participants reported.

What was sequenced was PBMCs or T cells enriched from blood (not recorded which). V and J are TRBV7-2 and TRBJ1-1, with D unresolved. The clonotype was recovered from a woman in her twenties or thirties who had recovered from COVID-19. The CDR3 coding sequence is TGTGCCAGCAGTCAGAACACTGAAGCTTTCTTT. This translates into CASSQNTEAFF.